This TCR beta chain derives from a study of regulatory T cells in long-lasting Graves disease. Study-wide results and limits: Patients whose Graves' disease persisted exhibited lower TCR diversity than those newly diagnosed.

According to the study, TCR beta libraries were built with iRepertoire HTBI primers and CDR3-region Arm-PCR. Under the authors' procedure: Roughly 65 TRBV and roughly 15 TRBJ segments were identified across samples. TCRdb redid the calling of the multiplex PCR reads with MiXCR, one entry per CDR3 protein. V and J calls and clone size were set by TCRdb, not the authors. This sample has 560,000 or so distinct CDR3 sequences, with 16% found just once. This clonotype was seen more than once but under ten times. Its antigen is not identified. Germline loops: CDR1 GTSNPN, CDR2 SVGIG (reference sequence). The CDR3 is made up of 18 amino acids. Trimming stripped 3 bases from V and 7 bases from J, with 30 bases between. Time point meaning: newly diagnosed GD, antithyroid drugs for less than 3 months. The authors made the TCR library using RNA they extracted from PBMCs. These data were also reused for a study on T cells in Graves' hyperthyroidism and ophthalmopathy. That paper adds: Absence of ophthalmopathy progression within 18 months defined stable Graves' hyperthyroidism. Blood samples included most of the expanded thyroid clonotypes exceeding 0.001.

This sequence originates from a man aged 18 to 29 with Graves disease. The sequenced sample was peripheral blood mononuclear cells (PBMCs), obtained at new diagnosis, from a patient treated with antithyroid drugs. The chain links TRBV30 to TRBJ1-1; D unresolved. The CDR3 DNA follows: TGTGCCTGGAGCACCCCAAGCAATTGGTCCGTCTTTCGCCGTGAAGCTTTCTTT. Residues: CAWSTPSNWSVFRREAFF.